The 32 T cell receptor beta chains reported below all come from one sample, sequenced in a study of early T cells in non-severe SARS-CoV-2 infection. TCRdb fed the 5' RACE reads into MiXCR, producing one record per CDR3 protein. This sample carries some 82,000 distinct CDR3 sequences, about 12% of them seen once, and the ten largest clones take roughly 4.5%. The sequencing here drew on whole blood, taken at baseline. These receptor sequences come from an adult who was a healthcare worker with PCR-confirmed SARS-CoV-2 infection or an uninfected control (not recorded which).

The table lists this clonotype with a few counts. The V call is TRBV2, the J call TRBJ2-3, with D perhaps matching TRBD1 or TRBD2 (5 bases each). The CDR3 spans 16 residues. Germline lookup yields CDR1 SNHLY and CDR2 FYNNEI. Trimming took off 6 bases at V and 0 bases at J, with 16 bases between the two ends. CDR3 sequence reads: CASSAQGTSSTDTQYF. In DNA form, the CDR3 reads TGTGCCAGCAGCGCCCAAGGGACGTCTAGCACAGATACGCAGTATTTT. Looking up the rest from reference TRBV2 and TRBJ2-3 gives the full variable domain: EPEVTQTPSHQVTQMGQEVILRCVPISNHLYFYWYRQILGQKVEFLVSFYNNEISEKSEIFDDQFSVERPDGSNFTLKIRSTKLEDSAMYFCASSAQGTSSTDTQYFGPGTRLTVL.

This chain connects TRBV7-2 to TRBJ1-1; possibly TRBD1 for D (5 bases). CDR1 SGHTA and CDR2 FQGNSA come from the germline V gene. Trimming cost V 5 bases and J 4 bases, with 11 bases left between them. This CDR3 has 13 amino acids. CDR3 sequence reads: CASSLGRLTEAFF. CDR3 sequence (DNA): TGTGCCAGCAGCCTGGGGCGGCTCACTGAAGCTTTCTTT.

The chain joins TRBV19 to TRBJ2-7, with 13 bases identical to TRBD2. The germline gives CDR1 LNHDA, CDR2 SQIVND (reference sequence). The CDR3 length is 15 residues. V dropped 4 bases and J dropped 5; count of bases not matched to a gene: 5. The CDR3, as DNA: TGTGCCAGTAGTAAATGGACTAGCGGGAGCCACGAGCAGTACTTC. Translation gives CASSKWTSGSHEQYF.

This clonotype appeared a few times. The chain recombines TRBV4-1 with TRBJ2-3; TRBD2 matches 9 bases. Per the germline V gene, CDR1 is MGHRA and CDR2 is YSYEKL. The CDR3 totals 16 residues. Germline trimming cut 0 bases from V and 3 bases from J; bases unmatched to any gene: 4. The DNA for the CDR3 is TGCGCCAGCAGCCAAGATGGGCGGGGGGGAACAGATACGCAGTATTTT. Translating it yields CASSQDGRGGTDTQYF.

At least ten counts were recorded for this clonotype. The chain carries TRBV12-3 or TRBV12-4 and TRBJ2-2, with no clear D. The V end was cut by 6 bases, the J end by 2 bases, with 1 base between. The CDR3 has 11 amino acids. CDR3 nucleotide sequence: TGTGCCAGCAGAAACACCGGGGAGCTGTTTTTT. This encodes CASRNTGELFF.

The CDR3 region is CASSLRNFQETQYF. DNA for the CDR3: TGTGCCAGCTCACTGAGGAATTTTCAAGAGACCCAGTACTTC. The chain uses TRBV18 and TRBJ2-5; D gene ambiguous. CDR3 length: 14 amino acids. Germline V gene sequence: CDR1 KGHSH, CDR2 LQKENI. V lost 4 bases and J 2 bases, leaving 11 bases between the germline ends.

This clonotype showed up just a few times. V usage is TRBV12-3 or TRBV12-4 and J usage is TRBJ2-2; 9 bases fit TRBD2. The trim removed 6 bases at V and 4 bases at J, leaving 6 bases unmatched. The CDR3 length is 15 residues. The CDR3 bases are TGTGCCAGCAGCCAGGCAGCGGGAGGCACCGGGGAGCTGTTTTTT. This encodes CASSQAAGGTGELFF.

V gene TRBV19 combines with J gene TRBJ1-5; TRBD1 aligns across 9 bases. The CDR3 is 17 residues long. Trimming removed 3 bases from V and 4 bases from J; junction bases left unmatched: 10. Germline values: CDR1 LNHDA, CDR2 SQIVND (reference sequence). The CDR3 bases are TGTGCCAGTAGTATGGGGAACGGACAGGGGTGGAATCAGCCCCAGCATTTT. The encoded protein is CASSMGNGQGWNQPQHF.

At least ten counts were recorded for this clonotype. The chain has TRBV18 and TRBJ2-2, with a weak D call TRBD2 (6 bases). The germline V gene has CDR1 KGHSH and CDR2 LQKENI. The CDR3 is made up of 19 amino acids. The V end lost 3 bases, the J end lost 0 bases, and 20 bases lay between the germline ends. The CDR3 bases are TGTGCCAGCTCACCCGTTTTAACGCAAGGACTATCGAACACCGGGGAGCTGTTTTTT. The encoded protein is CASSPVLTQGLSNTGELFF.

The V and J genes are TRBV20-1 and TRBJ2-3, with D possibly TRBD2 on 6 matching bases. V gave up 5 bases and J gave up 0 bases, with 15 bases separating them. The CDR3 contains 15 residues. Looked up from germline, CDR1 is DFQATT and CDR2 is SNEGSKA (reference sequence). The CDR3 protein is CSAPPSGPSTDTQYF. DNA of the CDR3: TGCAGTGCTCCCCCCAGCGGGCCAAGCACAGATACGCAGTATTTT.

The chain combines TRBV14 with TRBJ1-1, with D hard to call. This CDR3 has 13 residues. Germline loops: CDR1 SGHDN, CDR2 FVKESK. V lost 7 bases, J lost 0 bases, and 9 bases lay in between. The CDR3 region has the DNA TGTGCCAGCACCGAACAGATGAACACTGAAGCTTTCTTT. It is translated as CASTEQMNTEAFF.

V usage is TRBV6-2 or TRBV6-3 and J usage is TRBJ2-7; 9 nucleotides line up with TRBD2. The CDR3 spans 14 residues. The junction had 7 bases not matched to a gene; V was cut back by 3 bases and J by 7 bases. Germline CDR1 reads MNHEY; CDR2 reads SVGEGT. DNA of the CDR3: TGTGCCAGCAGTTATGGGACTAGCCTGCGGGAGCAGTACTTC. Its translation is CASSYGTSLREQYF.

This clonotype has a handful of counts. The chain combines TRBV28 with TRBJ1-5; 9 bases match TRBD1. V dropped 6 bases and J dropped 7; count of bases not matched to a gene: 10. The CDR3 runs to 15 residues. The germline V gene has CDR1 MDHEN and CDR2 SYDVKM. CDR3 DNA: TGTGCCAGCAGGGGCCGGGACAGGGTTTACCAGCCCCAGCATTTT. As protein: CASRGRDRVYQPQHF.

The rearrangement uses TRBV27 and TRBJ2-1; 7 positions agree with TRBD1. CDR3 length: 16 residues. The junction had 16 bases not matched to a gene; V was cut back by 8 bases and J by 6 bases. The germline V gene has CDR1 MNHEY and CDR2 SMNVEV (reference sequence). The CDR3 nucleotides read TGTGCCAGCCAAGGGGTGGCGACAGGGCAGGTCAATGAGCAGTTCTTC. Its translation: CASQGVATGQVNEQFF.

This clonotype was seen many times. The chain is built from TRBV7-3 and TRBJ2-3; TRBD2 agrees at 8 bases. V shed 2 bases, J shed 5 bases, and the junction held 6 bases outside the gene matches. Germline V lookup: CDR1 SGHTA, CDR2 FQGTGA. CDR3 length: 15 amino acids. The CDR3 here is CASSLAGGSIDTQYF. The DNA of the CDR3 is TGTGCCAGCAGCTTAGCGGGGGGCAGTATAGATACGCAGTATTTT. Full variable domain (missing parts from reference TRBV7-3 and TRBJ2-3): GAGVSQTPSNKVTEKGKYVELRCDPISGHTALYWYRQSLGQGPEFLIYFQGTGAADDSGLPNDRFFAVRPEGSVSTLKIQRTERGDSAVYLCASSLAGGSIDTQYFGPGTRLTVL.

This rearrangement joins TRBV2 to TRBJ2-1, with D possibly matching TRBD1 (6 bases). The V gene's germline CDR1 is SNHLY and CDR2 FYNNEI. The CDR3 has 17 amino acids. The V end lost 4 bases, the J end lost 0 bases, and 16 bases lay between the germline ends. The CDR3 bases are TGTGCCAGCAGTGTTACCGGGACACCGAGCTCCTACAATGAGCAGTTCTTC. The encoded protein is CASSVTGTPSSYNEQFF.

CDR3 in DNA: TGTGCCAGCAGCTTAGGGACAGGGTTTACAGATACGCAGTATTTT. Translated: CASSLGTGFTDTQYF. This chain joins TRBV7-8 and TRBJ2-3; 8 bases are shared with TRBD1. The germline CDR1 and CDR2 sequences are SGHVS and FQNEAQ. With V trimmed by 1 base and J by 3 bases, 3 bases remained unmatched. The CDR3 spans 15 residues. Filled out from reference TRBV7-8 and TRBJ2-3, the complete variable domain reads GAGVSQSPRYKVAKRGQDVALRCDPISGHVSLFWYQQALGQGPEFLTYFQNEAQLDKSGLPSDRFFAERPEGSVSTLKIQRTQQEDSAVYLCASSLGTGFTDTQYFGPGTRLTVL.

The V gene is TRBV11-2, the J gene TRBJ2-7; D is uncertain. The germline V gene encodes CDR1 SGHAT and CDR2 FQNNGV. V lost 3 bases, J lost 2 bases, and 5 bases lay in between. CDR3 length equals 12 residues. CDR3 sequence: CASSFLTYEQYF. In DNA form, the CDR3 reads TGTGCCAGCAGCTTCCTGACCTACGAGCAGTACTTC. Full variable domain (remainder filled in from reference TRBV11-2 and TRBJ2-7): EAGVAQSPRYKIIEKRQSVAFWCNPISGHATLYWYQQILGQGPKLLIQFQNNGVVDDSQLPKDRFSAERLKGVDSTLKIQPAKLEDSAVYLCASSFLTYEQYFGPGTRLTVT.

The chain carries TRBV27 and TRBJ2-7; 7 bases align to TRBD1. The germline gives CDR1 MNHEY, CDR2 SMNVEV (reference sequence). V dropped 2 bases and J dropped 6; count of bases not matched to a gene: 7. The CDR3 runs 14 residues. The CDR3 nucleotides read TGTGCCAGCAGTTTAATTGACAGGGCTGGCGAGCAGTACTTC. Its translation: CASSLIDRAGEQYF.

This clonotype was counted ten times or more. The V and J genes are TRBV20-1 and TRBJ1-2; D is unresolved. Trimming shortened V by 5 bases and J by 8 bases, and 12 bases separated the two germline ends. This CDR3 has 11 amino acids. Germline values: CDR1 DFQATT, CDR2 SNEGSKA (reference sequence). This CDR3 is CSAQSFGGYTF. The CDR3, as DNA: TGCAGTGCTCAAAGTTTCGGAGGCTACACCTTC.

The rearrangement joins TRBV27 to TRBJ1-2; D might be TRBD1 (6 bases). Germline lookup yields CDR1 MNHEY and CDR2 SMNVEV (reference sequence). The CDR3 is 13 residues long. The V and J ends lost 5 bases and 3 bases respectively, with 10 bases between them. CDR3 residues: CASSTGRDYGYTF. Here the CDR3 DNA reads TGTGCCAGCAGTACAGGGCGTGACTATGGCTACACCTTC.

The DNA of the CDR3 is TGCAGTGCTCTAGGGGGGCTCGAGCAGTACTTC. Protein sequence: CSALGGLEQYF. The V gene is TRBV20-1, the J gene TRBJ2-7, with D perhaps assigned TRBD1 or TRBD2 (6 bases each). Germline assignment: CDR1 DFQATT and CDR2 SNEGSKA (reference sequence). The V gene lost 5 bases and the J gene lost 6 bases, with 11 bases spanning the gap. The CDR3 has 11 amino acids.

This clonotype was found many times. V usage is TRBV12-5 and J usage is TRBJ1-1, with a weak D call TRBD1 (6 bases). The CDR3 is made up of 17 amino acids. V was pared by 6 bases and J by 1 base, with 21 bases between. CDR1 and CDR2 from the germline V gene are LGHNT and FRNRAP. The CDR3 spells CASGPPLGGIRNTEAFF. For the CDR3, the DNA is TGTGCTAGTGGACCCCCGTTGGGGGGCATAAGGAACACTGAAGCTTTCTTT.

In this sample, this clonotype turned up many times. The V call is TRBV5-4, the J call TRBJ2-7, with 10 bases that match TRBD1. This CDR3 comprises 15 residues. V dropped 3 bases and J dropped 2; count of bases not matched to a gene: 5. The germline CDR1 and CDR2 sequences are SGHNT and YYREEE (reference sequence). CDR3 protein: CASSSRDRGPYEQYF. CDR3 DNA: TGTGCCAGCAGCTCTCGGGACAGGGGCCCCTACGAGCAGTACTTC.

CDR3 bases: TGTGCCAGCAGCCTCTCGTCTAACTCCTACAATGAGCAGTTCTTC. Its protein product is CASSLSSNSYNEQFF. J is TRBJ2-1 and V is TRBV9, with D hard to call. Trimming removed 4 bases at V and 0 bases at J, with 11 bases between. Germline V gives CDR1 SGDLS, CDR2 YYNGEE. The CDR3 length is 15 residues.

V usage is TRBV5-1 and J usage is TRBJ2-1; D may be TRBD2 (5 bases). The germline V gene has CDR1 SGHRS and CDR2 YFSETQ. Trimming stripped 4 bases from V and 2 bases from J, with 10 bases between. The CDR3 is made up of 14 amino acids. The CDR3 is CASSPEAAYNEQFF. The CDR3 nucleotides read TGCGCCAGCAGCCCGGAAGCGGCCTACAATGAGCAGTTCTTC.

Ten or more counts support this clonotype. The junction does not match germline at one end; this may be a read error. The rearrangement uses TRBV7-7 and TRBJ2-1, with a tentative D call TRBD1 (6 bases). Germline lookup yields CDR1 SSHAT and CDR2 FNYEAQ (reference sequence). The CDR3 consists of 13 residues. CDR3 sequence reads: CASSAGQYNEQFF. The CDR3 DNA follows: TGTGCTAGCAGCGCCGGACAGTACAATGAGCAGTTCTTC. Together with reference TRBV7-7 and TRBJ2-1, the CDR3 gives the full variable domain: GAGVSQSPRYKVTKRGQDVTLRCDPISSHATLYWYQQALGQGPEFLTYFNYEAQPDKSGLPSDRFSAERPEGSISTLTIQRTEQRDSAMYRCASSAGQYNEQFFGPGTRLTVL.

This clonotype was found many times. This chain uses TRBV9 with TRBJ1-1, with D possibly matching TRBD1 (5 bases). This CDR3 region has 15 residues. V lost 0 bases to trimming and J lost 1 base, with 10 bases between them. Germline V lookup: CDR1 SGDLS, CDR2 YYNGEE. The CDR3 nucleotides read TGTGCCAGCAGCGTAGATGCAGGGCGGAACACTGAAGCTTTCTTT. It is translated as CASSVDAGRNTEAFF.

This clonotype has a count of ten or more. The gene calls are TRBV20-1 and TRBJ1-4; 10 bases fit TRBD1. V lost 4 bases, J lost 5 bases, and 7 bases stayed unmatched. Germline V gene sequence: CDR1 DFQATT, CDR2 SNEGSKA (reference sequence). This CDR3 has 15 amino acids. CDR3 sequence: CSAITPGQGNEKLFF. In DNA, the CDR3 is TGCAGTGCTATAACCCCGGGACAGGGGAATGAAAAACTGTTTTTT.

There are a few counts of this clonotype. J is TRBJ1-3 and V is TRBV3-1; perhaps TRBD1 as D (6 bases). Germline lookup yields CDR1 LGHDT and CDR2 YNNKEL (reference sequence). Trimming removed 2 bases from V and 4 bases from J, with 12 bases in between. The CDR3 contains 15 residues. For the CDR3, the DNA is TGTGCCAGCAGCCAAAGCAGGGGTGGAGGAAACACCATATATTTT. Translating it yields CASSQSRGGGNTIYF.

This clonotype was seen many times. V is TRBV28 and J is TRBJ1-5, with TRBD1 matching over 7 bases. The CDR3 loop spans 14 amino acids. Per the germline V gene, CDR1 is MDHEN and CDR2 is SYDVKM. J lost 6 bases, V lost 8 bases, and 10 bases had no gene match. The CDR3 is CASQTGTVSQPQHF. CDR3 coding DNA: TGTGCCAGCCAAACAGGGACAGTCAGTCAGCCCCAGCATTTT.

This clonotype was counted a few times. The J gene is TRBJ2-7, the V gene TRBV3-1; D uncertain. The CDR3 is 13 residues long. V lost 1 base and J lost 5, with 9 bases in between. Germline V gene data show CDR1 as LGHDT and CDR2 as YNNKEL (reference sequence). CDR3 DNA sequence: TGTGCCAGCAGCCAAGTCGGTCTCCACGAGCAGTACTTC. This gives the protein CASSQVGLHEQYF.